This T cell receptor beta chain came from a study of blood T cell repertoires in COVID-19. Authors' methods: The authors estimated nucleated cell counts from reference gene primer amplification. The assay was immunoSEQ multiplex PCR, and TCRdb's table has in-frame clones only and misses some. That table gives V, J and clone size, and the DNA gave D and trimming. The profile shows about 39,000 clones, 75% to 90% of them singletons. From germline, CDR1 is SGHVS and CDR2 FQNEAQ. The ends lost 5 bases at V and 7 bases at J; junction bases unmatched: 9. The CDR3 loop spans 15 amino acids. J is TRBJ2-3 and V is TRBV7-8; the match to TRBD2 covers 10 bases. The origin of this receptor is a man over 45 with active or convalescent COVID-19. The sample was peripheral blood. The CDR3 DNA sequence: TGTGCCAGCAGCGGTACACTAGCGGGGTGGAATACGCAGTATTTT. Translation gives CASSGTLAGWNTQYF.